Listed below are T cell receptor beta chains from one sample, sequenced in a study of technical replicates of blood from four donors. Sequenced by immunoSEQ multiplex PCR; TCRdb stores in-frame clones only, minus some. The sample has 70,000 to 85,000 clones; roughly 97% are singletons. Sequenced: T cells isolated from PBMCs. These receptors originate from a human donor in good health. Each CDR3 is given with its conserved first and last residue. D genes are given only for firm matches. Some rows have no size entry. The others give once, few or many, or a class for an expanded clone.

V	length	D	size	J	CDR3
TRBV9	16	TRBD2	-	TRBJ2-1	CASSVKGGRGNNEQFF
TRBV6-5	15	-	-	TRBJ1-4	CATYQAAGGDEKLFF
TRBV7-8	14	-	-	TRBJ1-2	CASSLETGGYGYTF
TRBV25-1	13	-	-	TRBJ1-2	CASSDGDKYGYTF
TRBV6-1	13	TRBD2	-	TRBJ2-7	CASIAGVAYEQYF
TRBV6-5	13	-	once	TRBJ2-7	CASSYRESYEQYF
TRBV10-3	14	-	-	TRBJ2-3	CAISVLSSTDTQYF
TRBV5-1	15	-	-	TRBJ1-4	CASSLVGNDQEKLFF
TRBV15	14	-	-	TRBJ1-1	CATSRGWANTEAFF
TRBV7-9	14	-	-	TRBJ2-1	CASSLSGSYNEQFF
TRBV21-1	14	-	-	TRBJ2-3	CASTNVPKGPTQYF
TRBV30	15	-	-	TRBJ1-5	CAWSEDPGSNQPQHF
TRBV28	14	-	-	TRBJ2-5	CASRPRRLQETQYF
TRBV13	16	TRBD2	-	TRBJ2-1	CASRRGSFFPYNEQFF
TRBV6-4	15	-	-	TRBJ2-3	CASIGGEPRTDTQYF
TRBV5-1	15	-	-	-	CASSLAPQVSYEQYF
TRBV29-1	10	-	-	TRBJ1-1	CSVQNTEAFF
TRBV5-4	16	-	-	TRBJ1-2	CASSLGGGAANYGYTF
TRBV6-5	12	-	-	TRBJ2-1	CASSSLSNEQFF
TRBV19	16	TRBD1	-	TRBJ1-5	CASSGRDRGRGQPQHF
TRBV21-1	16	-	-	TRBJ2-7	CASSKACGTSETRQYF
TRBV27	14	TRBD1	-	TRBJ1-1	CASSFQAGGPEAFF
TRBV29-1	16	TRBD1	few	TRBJ2-2	CSVEGPGQMNTGELFF
TRBV29-1	16	-	-	TRBJ2-5	CSVEDMEAINQETQYF
TRBV27	17	TRBD1	-	TRBJ2-2	CASSFWTGAPFGGELFF